The source of this T cell receptor (beta chain) is a study of T-cell memory formation after mild COVID-19. Whole-study results and caveats: CD4+ contracting clones were found mainly in CM and EM, and CD8+ ones in EMRA.

The CDR3 has 14 amino acids. Trimming cost V 5 bases and J 2 bases, with 15 bases left between them. Germline CDR1 is DFQATT and CDR2 is SNEGSKA (reference sequence). This clonotype was counted a few times. What it recognizes is unknown. TCRdb independently ran MiXCR on the 5' RACE reads; one entry per CDR3 protein. The sample records about 130,000 distinct CDR3 sequences, about 18% being singletons. This chain joins TRBV20-1 and TRBJ1-1; D uncertain. The source of this sequence is a man aged 18 to 35 who had mild COVID-19 (a few samples of this study predate the infection). Cell type and time point are not known. The sample was PBMCs or a T cell subset sorted from them (not recorded which). The CDR3 DNA is TGCAGTGCTCGGCACATTAGGGCTAACACTGAAGCTTTCTTT. Translated, it gives CSARHIRANTEAFF.